These T cell receptor beta chains were read from a single sample in a study of beta chain features in type 1 diabetes. The method was immunoSEQ multiplex PCR; TCRdb's version includes in-frame clones alone and lacks a portion of them. The sample includes about 650,000 clones, roughly an eighth of them seen just once. Sequenced material: naive CD4+ T cells from blood. The source of these receptors is a man under 40 with type 1 diabetes. Both conserved end residues are part of each CDR3. A D gene is named only where the DNA matches it firmly. Where a row states a size, it is once, few, many or the class of an expanded clone; other rows omit it.

j_call d_call clone_size v_call cdr3_aa cdr3_nt
TRBJ2-7 TRBD1 . TRBV10-3 CAISEDRVRGYEQYF TGTGCCATCAGTGAGGACAGGGTTCGGGGCTACGAGCAGTACTTC
TRBJ1-2 . . TRBV5-1 CASSLSSQGELHGYTF TGCGCCAGCAGCCTTTCCTCCCAAGGGGAGCTCCATGGCTACACCTTC
TRBJ2-1 TRBD1 . TRBV12-5 CASGWDSGEQFF TGTGCTAGTGGTTGGGACAGCGGTGAGCAGTTCTTC
TRBJ1-6 TRBD1 few TRBV7-9 CASSLTDRGNSPLHF TGTGCCAGCAGCTTAACGGACAGGGGTAATTCACCCCTCCACTTT
TRBJ2-3 . few TRBV9 CASSGLGGELADTQYF TGTGCCAGCAGCGGACTAGGGGGCGAATTGGCAGATACGCAGTATTTT
TRBJ2-5 . few TRBV6-5 CASSNQAGQETQYF TGTGCCAGCAGTAATCAGGCGGGGCAAGAGACCCAGTACTTC
TRBJ2-1 . . TRBV23-1 CASSQFGTPPYNEQFF TGCGCCAGCAGTCAATTTGGGACACCCCCCTACAATGAGCAGTTCTTC
TRBJ2-1 TRBD2 . TRBV7-2 CASSRETSWFF TGTGCCAGCAGCCGTGAGACTAGCTGGTTCTTC
TRBJ2-1 . few TRBV19 CASSRGDNEQFF TGTGCCAGTAGCCGAGGGGACAATGAGCAGTTCTTC
TRBJ1-6 TRBD1 few TRBV9 CASSVAGQGAPLHF TGTGCCAGCAGCGTAGCGGGACAGGGGGCACCCCTCCACTTT
TRBJ1-4 TRBD1 few TRBV7-9 CASSLSQGANEKLFF TGTGCCAGCAGCTTGTCACAGGGGGCGAATGAAAAACTGTTTTTT
TRBJ2-7 . . TRBV6-5 CASSYDPAGTPYEQYF TGTGCCAGCAGTTACGATCCCGCGGGGACGCCCTACGAGCAGTACTTC
TRBJ2-1 . few TRBV27 CASNGGDYNEQFF TGTGCCAGCAACGGCGGGGACTACAATGAGCAGTTCTTC
TRBJ1-2 . . TRBV7-9 CASSLETYGYTF TGTGCCAGCAGCTTAGAGACCTATGGCTACACCTTC
TRBJ2-7 TRBD2 . TRBV25-1 CASSEYRASGNYEQYF TGTGCCAGCAGTGAATATAGGGCTAGCGGGAACTACGAGCAGTACTTC
TRBJ2-7 . . TRBV7-9 CASRFSSQGPTYEQYF TGTGCCAGCAGATTCTCTTCCCAGGGGCCGACCTACGAGCAGTACTTC
TRBJ2-1 . . TRBV27 CASSLAEGSYNEQFF TGTGCCAGCAGTTTGGCAGAGGGGTCCTACAATGAGCAGTTCTTC
TRBJ2-3 TRBD1 few TRBV18 CASSPQTGGSTDTQYF TGTGCCAGCTCACCACAGACAGGGGGTTCCACAGATACGCAGTATTTT
TRBJ1-1 . . TRBV15 CATSRFVGTMDTEAFF TGTGCCACCAGCAGGTTCGTCGGGACGATGGACACTGAAGCTTTCTTT
TRBJ1-2 . . TRBV28 CASGGYYGYTF TGTGCCAGCGGGGGATACTATGGCTACACCTTC
TRBJ2-1 TRBD1 . TRBV9 CASSWTGEDHNEQFF TGTGCCAGCAGCTGGACAGGGGAGGACCACAATGAGCAGTTCTTC
TRBJ1-5 . . TRBV28 CASSSGGSNQPQHF TGTGCCAGCAGTTCGGGGGGGTCCAATCAGCCCCAGCATTTT
TRBJ2-7 TRBD1 few TRBV16 CASSQRTGAYEQYF TGTGCCAGCAGCCAAAGGACAGGGGCCTACGAGCAGTACTTC
TRBJ1-1 . . TRBV28 CASSLGGLAFF TGTGCCAGCAGTTTAGGTGGTTTAGCTTTCTTT
TRBJ2-3 TRBD2 few TRBV30 CAWRQAGAEWQYF TGTGCCTGGAGGCAAGCGGGGGCCGAATGGCAGTATTTT
TRBJ2-3 TRBD2 few TRBV2 CASSDQLASDTQYF TGTGCCAGCAGTGACCAACTAGCGTCGGATACGCAGTATTTT
TRBJ1-4 TRBD1 few TRBV6-5 CASSRRQGYNEKLFF TGTGCCAGCAGTCGCCGACAGGGATATAATGAAAAACTGTTTTTT
TRBJ1-2 . few TRBV21-1 CASSKGGTGGPNYGYTF TGTGCCAGCAGCAAAGGAGGGACAGGTGGTCCTAACTATGGCTACACCTTC
TRBJ1-6 TRBD1 . TRBV9 CASSARGGINSPLHF TGTGCCAGCAGCGCCAGGGGGGGGATTAATTCACCCCTCCACTTT
TRBJ1-4 TRBD1 few TRBV7-9 CASSPRTGTNEKLFF TGTGCCAGCAGCCCACGGACAGGCACTAATGAAAAACTGTTTTTT
TRBJ2-1 . few TRBV29-1 CSVEVQGQEQFF TGCAGCGTTGAAGTTCAAGGGCAGGAGCAGTTCTTC
TRBJ2-7 . . TRBV15 CATSRDGVGGGGYEQYF TGTGCCACCAGCAGAGATGGAGTAGGAGGGGGCGGCTACGAGCAGTACTTC
TRBJ1-4 . . TRBV5-1 CASSLARGEFNEKLFF TGCGCCAGCAGCTTGGCCAGGGGCGAATTTAATGAAAAACTGTTTTTT
TRBJ1-2 . few TRBV29-1 CSVEGPTYGYTF TGCAGCGTTGAGGGCCCGACCTATGGCTACACCTTC
TRBJ1-5 . . TRBV7-2 CASSSGQQQPQHF TGTGCCAGCAGCTCGGGACAACAACAGCCCCAGCATTTT
TRBJ2-7 . . TRBV28 CASSLLAGQLDEQYF TGTGCCAGCAGTTTACTGGCAGGGCAATTGGACGAGCAGTACTTC
TRBJ1-5 . few TRBV4-2 CASSQEYSLSNQPQHF TGTGCCAGCAGCCAAGAGTACAGTCTAAGCAATCAGCCCCAGCATTTT
TRBJ2-7 . few TRBV25-1 CASRTTAYEQYF TGTGCCAGCAGAACGACAGCCTACGAGCAGTACTTC
TRBJ1-2 TRBD1 . TRBV7-2 CASSPDRGNGYTF TGTGCCAGCAGCCCAGACAGGGGGAATGGCTACACCTTC
TRBJ2-1 TRBD2 . TRBV7-2 CASSPGLAGGADEQFF TGTGCCAGCAGCCCCGGACTAGCGGGGGGCGCCGATGAGCAGTTCTTC